Listed here are 3 T cell receptor beta chains from one sample, sequenced in a study of cytomegalovirus exposure and HLA in healthy donors. Primers included in the PCR were 60 Vbeta and 13 Jbeta primers. TCRdb's table, derived via immunoSEQ multiplex PCR, lists solely in-frame clones and lacks some. Among 120,000 to 150,000 clones, 70% to 90% were seen once, and the ten largest hold around 0.5%. The sample taken for sequencing was PBMCs. The receptors originated from a woman aged 40-49 years in good health and CMV-seronegative.

The rearrangement joins TRBV19 to TRBJ2-5; the match to TRBD1 covers 7 bases. The germline V gene has CDR1 LNHDA and CDR2 SQIVND (reference sequence). This CDR3 spans 13 amino acids. With V trimmed by 7 bases and J by 5 bases, 7 bases remained unmatched. This CDR3 reads CASNKGQWETQYF. Written as DNA, the CDR3 is TGTGCCAGTAACAAGGGACAGTGGGAGACCCAGTACTTC. The full variable domain, rest sourced from reference TRBV19 and TRBJ2-5, is DGGITQSPKYLFRKEGQNVTLSCEQNLNHDAMYWYRQDPGQGLRLIYYSQIVNDFQKGDIAEGYSVSREKKESFPLTVTSAQKNPTAFYLCASNKGQWETQYFGPGTRLLVL.

The V call is TRBV9, the J call TRBJ2-5; D might be TRBD2 (6 bases). Trimming removed 0 bases from V and 4 bases from J, with 16 bases in between. The CDR3 is 16 amino acids. Germline loops: CDR1 SGDLS, CDR2 YYNGEE. Here the CDR3 DNA reads TGTGCCAGCAGCGTAGGGTGGGACGGGAGTTTAGAGACCCAGTACTTC. This encodes CASSVGWDGSLETQYF.

This chain uses TRBV28 with TRBJ2-7, with 11 bases fitting TRBD2. Germline V gene lookup returns CDR1 MDHEN and CDR2 SYDVKM. The CDR3 length is 16 residues. J was trimmed by 2 bases and V by 5 bases; bases with no gene match: 8. The CDR3 is CASSVTGTSGTYEQYF. The CDR3 DNA sequence: TGTGCCAGCAGTGTAACCGGGACTAGCGGAACCTACGAGCAGTACTTC.